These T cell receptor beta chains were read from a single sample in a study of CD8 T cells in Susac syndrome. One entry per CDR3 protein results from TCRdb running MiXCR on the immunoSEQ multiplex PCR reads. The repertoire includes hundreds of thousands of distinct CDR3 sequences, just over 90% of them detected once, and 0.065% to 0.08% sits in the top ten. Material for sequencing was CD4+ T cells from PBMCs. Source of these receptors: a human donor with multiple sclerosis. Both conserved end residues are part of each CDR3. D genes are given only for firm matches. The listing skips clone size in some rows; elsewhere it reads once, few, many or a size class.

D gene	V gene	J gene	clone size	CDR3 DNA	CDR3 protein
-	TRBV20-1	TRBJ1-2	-	TGCAGTGCTAGCCCTCTATTTAACTATGGCTACACCTTC	CSASPLFNYGYTF
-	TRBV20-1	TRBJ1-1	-	TGCAGTGCTAGCGGGGTTTGGAACACTGAAGCTTTCTTT	CSASGVWNTEAFF
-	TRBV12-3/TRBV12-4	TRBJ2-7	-	TGTGCCAGCCCCCCCCCGGGGGCGGTCGACGAGCAGTACTTC	CASPPPGAVDEQYF
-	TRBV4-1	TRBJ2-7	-	TGCGCCAGCAGCCAGGTCGCTGGGGGTAGCTCCTACGAGCAGTACTTC	CASSQVAGGSSYEQYF
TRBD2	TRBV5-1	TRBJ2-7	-	TGCGCCAGCAGCTTGTTCGCGGGGGGCACCTACGAGCAGTACTTC	CASSLFAGGTYEQYF
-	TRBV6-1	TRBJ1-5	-	TGTGCCAGCAACCCAGCTAGCAATCAGCCCCAGCATTTT	CASNPASNQPQHF
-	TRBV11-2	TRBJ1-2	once	TGTGCCAGCAGCTTAGACTCGATAGGCGGTGGCTACACCTTC	CASSLDSIGGGYTF
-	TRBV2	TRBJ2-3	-	TGTGCCAGCCTTGGATGGGGGGAAAAAACAGATACGCAGTATTTT	CASLGWGEKTDTQYF
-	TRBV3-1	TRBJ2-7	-	TGTGCCAGCAGCCAAGCAATTCGGGGGTCCTACGAGCAGTACTTC	CASSQAIRGSYEQYF
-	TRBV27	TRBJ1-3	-	TGTGCCAGCAGGGAATTGGGCTCTGGAAACACCATATATTTT	CASRELGSGNTIYF
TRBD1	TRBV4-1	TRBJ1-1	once	TGCGCCAGCAGCCAGGGGGGGTCCGACAGGGGATGGACTGAAGCTTTCTTT	CASSQGGSDRGWTEAFF
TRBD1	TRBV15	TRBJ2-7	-	TGTGCCACCAGCAGGGCCGGGACAGGGCGCTCCTACGAGCAGTACTTC	CATSRAGTGRSYEQYF
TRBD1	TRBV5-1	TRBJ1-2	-	TGCGCCAGCAGCTTGCTTCAGGGGGTAGGCTATGGCTACACCTTC	CASSLLQGVGYGYTF
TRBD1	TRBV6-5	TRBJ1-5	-	TGTGCCAGCAGTTACGGGCAGGGGGGCAATCAGCCCCAGCATTTT	CASSYGQGGNQPQHF
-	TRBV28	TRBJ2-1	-	TGTGCCAGCGGTGGCGGCAGGGCTACCAATGAGCAGTTCTTC	CASGGGRATNEQFF
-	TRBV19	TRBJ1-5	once	TGTGCCAGTGGCGAGACTCAGCCCCAGCATTTT	CASGETQPQHF
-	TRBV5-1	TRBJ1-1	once	TGCGCCAGCAGTAAGACTTTCATGAACACTGAAGCTTTCTTT	CASSKTFMNTEAFF
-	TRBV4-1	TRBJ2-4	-	TGCGCCAGCAGCCAGGGGTCGGGACATCGGAACATTCAGTACTTC	CASSQGSGHRNIQYF
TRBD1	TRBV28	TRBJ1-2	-	TGTGCCAGCAGCCAGGACAGGGTTTATGGCTACACCTTC	CASSQDRVYGYTF
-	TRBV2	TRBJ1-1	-	TGTGCCAGCAGTGAATTTGGAATATTGAACACTGAAGCTTTCTTT	CASSEFGILNTEAFF
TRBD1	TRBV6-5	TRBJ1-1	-	TGTGCCAGCATCGGACAGGCGGACCTGAAAGCTTTCTTT	CASIGQADLKAFF
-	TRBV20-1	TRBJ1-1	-	TGCAGTGCTGTGGAGGTGAGCACTGAAGCTTTCTTT	CSAVEVSTEAFF
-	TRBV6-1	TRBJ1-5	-	TGTGCCAGCAGTGAAGACGGGGGTTTTGGTAATCAGCCCCAGCATTTT	CASSEDGGFGNQPQHF
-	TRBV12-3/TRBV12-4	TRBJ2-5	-	TGTGCCAGCAGTTTCGTACAGGGAGGTAAAGAGACCCAGTACTTC	CASSFVQGGKETQYF
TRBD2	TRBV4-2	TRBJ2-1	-	TGTGCCAGCAGCCAACAGCCAGCGGGAGGGCCCTCATACAATGAGCAGTTCTTC	CASSQQPAGGPSYNEQFF
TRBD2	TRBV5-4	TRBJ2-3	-	TGTGCCAGCAGCCCGGGACTAGCGCGCTCCGGAGATACGCAGTATTTT	CASSPGLARSGDTQYF
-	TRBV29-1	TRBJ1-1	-	TGCAGCGTTGATCGGACGGCGGGGACTGAAGCTTTCTTT	CSVDRTAGTEAFF
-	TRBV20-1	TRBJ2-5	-	TGCAGTGTAACGGGAGAGTCCGAGACCCAGTACTTC	CSVTGESETQYF
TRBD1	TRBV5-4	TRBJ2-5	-	TGTGCCAGCAGCTTAAGCCCGGACAGGGGAGAGACCCAGTACTTC	CASSLSPDRGETQYF
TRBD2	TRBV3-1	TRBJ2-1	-	TGTGCCAGCAGCCAAGGGGGCGGGAGTTACAATGAGCAGTTCTTC	CASSQGGGSYNEQFF
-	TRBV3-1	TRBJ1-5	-	TGTGCCAGCAGCCAAGGGCGGGGCCGCGGTCAGCCCCAGCATTTT	CASSQGRGRGQPQHF
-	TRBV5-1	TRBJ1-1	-	TGCGCCAGCAGCTCGGGAGGGGCTTATAACACTGAAGCTTTCTTT	CASSSGGAYNTEAFF
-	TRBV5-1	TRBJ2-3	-	TGCGCCAGCAGCTTCGGGGTGGAAGATACGCAGTATTTT	CASSFGVEDTQYF
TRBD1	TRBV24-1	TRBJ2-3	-	TGTGCCACCAGTGATTGGGGACAGGGGATGTCTGCAGATACGCAGTATTTT	CATSDWGQGMSADTQYF
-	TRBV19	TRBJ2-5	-	TGTGCCAGTAGTATACAGGGCCTCGAGACCCAGTACTTC	CASSIQGLETQYF
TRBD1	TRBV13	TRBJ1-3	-	TGTGCCAGCACGATCAGGGGGAAGTCTGGAAACACCATATATTTT	CASTIRGKSGNTIYF
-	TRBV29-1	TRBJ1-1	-	TGCAGCGTTGTTGGCGGCTGGAACACTGAAGCTTTCTTT	CSVVGGWNTEAFF
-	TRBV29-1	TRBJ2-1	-	TGCAGCGTTGATTCCCTTCATGAGCAGTTCTTC	CSVDSLHEQFF
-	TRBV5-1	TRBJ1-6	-	TGCGCCAGCAGCTTAGCAGGGGTAAATTCACCCCTCCACTTT	CASSLAGVNSPLHF
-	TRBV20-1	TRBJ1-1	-	TGCAGTGTCGCCGGGGGGGCTTTGGACACTGAAGCTTTCTTT	CSVAGGALDTEAFF
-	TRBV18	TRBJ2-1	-	TGTGCCAGCTCACCCCCGGGATTCTCCTACAATGAGCAGTTCTTC	CASSPPGFSYNEQFF
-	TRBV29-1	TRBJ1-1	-	TGCAGCGTTGATTTCGGGGCTACTGAAGCTTTCTTT	CSVDFGATEAFF
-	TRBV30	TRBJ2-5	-	TGTGCCTGGAGCGGTGGCGTGGAGACCCAGTACTTC	CAWSGGVETQYF